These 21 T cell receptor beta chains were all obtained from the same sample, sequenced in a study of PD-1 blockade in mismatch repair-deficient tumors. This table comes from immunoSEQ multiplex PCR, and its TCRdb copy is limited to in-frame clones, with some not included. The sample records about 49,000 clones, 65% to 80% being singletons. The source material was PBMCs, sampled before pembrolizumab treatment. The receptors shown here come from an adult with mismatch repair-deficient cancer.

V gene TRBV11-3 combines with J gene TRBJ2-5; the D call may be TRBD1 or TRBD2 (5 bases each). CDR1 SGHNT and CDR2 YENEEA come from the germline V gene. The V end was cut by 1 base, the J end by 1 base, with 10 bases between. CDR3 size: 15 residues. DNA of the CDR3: TGTGCCAGCAGCTTAGGGGACCGACCCCAAGAGACCCAGTACTTC. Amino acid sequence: CASSLGDRPQETQYF.

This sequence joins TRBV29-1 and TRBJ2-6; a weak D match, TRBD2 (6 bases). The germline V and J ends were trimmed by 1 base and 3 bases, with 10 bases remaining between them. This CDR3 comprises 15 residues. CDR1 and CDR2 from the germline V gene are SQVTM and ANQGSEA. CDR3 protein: CSVEAFGGGANVLTF. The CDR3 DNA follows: TGCAGCGTTGAAGCCTTCGGGGGTGGGGCCAACGTCCTGACTTTC.

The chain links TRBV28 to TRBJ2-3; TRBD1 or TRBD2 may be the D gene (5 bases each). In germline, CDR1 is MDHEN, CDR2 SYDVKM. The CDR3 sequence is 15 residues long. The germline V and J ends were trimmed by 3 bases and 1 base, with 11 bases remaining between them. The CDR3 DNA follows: TGTGCCAGCAGTTTCAGGGAGCGAGGCACAGATACGCAGTATTTT. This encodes CASSFRERGTDTQYF.

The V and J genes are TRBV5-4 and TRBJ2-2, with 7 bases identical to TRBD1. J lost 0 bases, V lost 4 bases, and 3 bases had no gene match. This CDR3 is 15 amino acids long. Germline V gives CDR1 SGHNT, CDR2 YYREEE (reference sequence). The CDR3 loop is CASSPGTANTGELFF. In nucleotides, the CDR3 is TGTGCCAGCAGCCCCGGGACAGCGAACACCGGGGAGCTGTTTTTT.

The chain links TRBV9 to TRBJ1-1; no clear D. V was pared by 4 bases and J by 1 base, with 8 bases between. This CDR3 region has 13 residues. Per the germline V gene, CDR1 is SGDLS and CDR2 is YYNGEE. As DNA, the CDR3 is TGTGCCAGCAGCATATCCTGGAACACTGAAGCTTTCTTT. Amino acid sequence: CASSISWNTEAFF.

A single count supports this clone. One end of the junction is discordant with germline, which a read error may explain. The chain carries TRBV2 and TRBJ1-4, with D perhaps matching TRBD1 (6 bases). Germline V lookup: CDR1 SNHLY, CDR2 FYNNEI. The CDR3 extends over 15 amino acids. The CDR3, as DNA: TGTACCAGCAGTGAAGCGGGGGCGGGTAATGAAAAACTGTTTTTT. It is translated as CTSSEAGAGNEKLFF.

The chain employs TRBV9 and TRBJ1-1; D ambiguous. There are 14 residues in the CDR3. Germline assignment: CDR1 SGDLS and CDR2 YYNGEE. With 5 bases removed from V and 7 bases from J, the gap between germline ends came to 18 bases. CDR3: CASRKDLWADEAFF. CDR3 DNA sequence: TGTGCCAGCAGAAAGGATCTATGGGCGGATGAAGCTTTCTTT.

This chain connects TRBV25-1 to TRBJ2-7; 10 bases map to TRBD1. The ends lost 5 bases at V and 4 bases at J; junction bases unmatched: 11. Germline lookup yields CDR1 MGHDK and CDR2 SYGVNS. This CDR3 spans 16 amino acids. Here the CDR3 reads CASSPPPGQGPYEQYF. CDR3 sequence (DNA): TGTGCCAGCAGTCCACCCCCGGGACAGGGGCCTTACGAGCAGTACTTC.

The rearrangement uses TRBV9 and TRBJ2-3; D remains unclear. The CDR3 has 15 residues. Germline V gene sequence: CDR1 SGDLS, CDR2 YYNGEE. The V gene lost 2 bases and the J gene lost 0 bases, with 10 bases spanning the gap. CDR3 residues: CASSVYSASTDTQYF. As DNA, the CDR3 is TGTGCCAGCAGCGTTTACAGCGCTAGCACAGATACGCAGTATTTT.

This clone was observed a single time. The CDR3 is CASRGTDIDNQPQHF. CDR3 bases: TGTGCCAGCAGAGGGACTGATATCGACAATCAGCCCCAGCATTTT. The rearrangement links TRBV2 to TRBJ1-5; D might be TRBD1 (5 bases). The V gene's germline CDR1 is SNHLY and CDR2 FYNNEI. The length of the CDR3 is 15 residues. Trimming removed 6 bases at V and 3 bases at J, with 15 bases between.

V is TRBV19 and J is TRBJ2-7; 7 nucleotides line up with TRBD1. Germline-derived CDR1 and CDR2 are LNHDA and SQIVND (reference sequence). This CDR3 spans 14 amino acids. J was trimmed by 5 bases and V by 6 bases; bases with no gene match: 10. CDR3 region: CASSQQGRRDEQYF. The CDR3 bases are TGTGCCAGTAGCCAACAGGGGCGGCGGGACGAGCAGTACTTC. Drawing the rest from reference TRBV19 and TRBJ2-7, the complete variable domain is DGGITQSPKYLFRKEGQNVTLSCEQNLNHDAMYWYRQDPGQGLRLIYYSQIVNDFQKGDIAEGYSVSREKKESFPLTVTSAQKNPTAFYLCASSQQGRRDEQYFGPGTRLTVT.

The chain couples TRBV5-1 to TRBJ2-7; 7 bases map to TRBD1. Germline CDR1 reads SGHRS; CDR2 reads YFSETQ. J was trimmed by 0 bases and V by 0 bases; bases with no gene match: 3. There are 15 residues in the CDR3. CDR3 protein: CASSLERTGSYEQYF. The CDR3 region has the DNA TGCGCCAGCAGCTTGGAAAGGACAGGCTCCTACGAGCAGTACTTC.

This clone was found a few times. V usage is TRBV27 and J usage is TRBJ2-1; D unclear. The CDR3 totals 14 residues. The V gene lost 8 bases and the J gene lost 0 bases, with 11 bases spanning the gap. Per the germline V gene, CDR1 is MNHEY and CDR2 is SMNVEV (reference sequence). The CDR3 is CASARRSSYNEQFF. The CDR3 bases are TGTGCCAGCGCAAGGAGAAGCTCCTACAATGAGCAGTTCTTC.

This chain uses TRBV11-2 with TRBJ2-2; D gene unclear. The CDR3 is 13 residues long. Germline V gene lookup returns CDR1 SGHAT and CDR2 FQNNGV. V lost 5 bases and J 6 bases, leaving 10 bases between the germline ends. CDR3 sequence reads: CASSPDRAGELFF. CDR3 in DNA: TGTGCCAGCAGCCCGGACCGGGCCGGGGAGCTGTTTTTT.

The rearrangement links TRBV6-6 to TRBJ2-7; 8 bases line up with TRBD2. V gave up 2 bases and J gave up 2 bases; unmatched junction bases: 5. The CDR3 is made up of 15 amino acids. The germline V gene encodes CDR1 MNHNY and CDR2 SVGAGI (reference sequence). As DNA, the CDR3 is TGTGCCAGCAGTTACACCCCGGGGGGGGCCTACGAGCAGTACTTC. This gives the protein CASSYTPGGAYEQYF.

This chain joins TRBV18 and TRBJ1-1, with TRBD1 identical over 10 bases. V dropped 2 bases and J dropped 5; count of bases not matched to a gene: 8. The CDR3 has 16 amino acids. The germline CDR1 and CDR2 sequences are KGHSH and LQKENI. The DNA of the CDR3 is TGTGCCAGCTCACCAGAGACAGGGGGCTGGGGGACTGAAGCTTTCTTT. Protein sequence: CASSPETGGWGTEAFF.

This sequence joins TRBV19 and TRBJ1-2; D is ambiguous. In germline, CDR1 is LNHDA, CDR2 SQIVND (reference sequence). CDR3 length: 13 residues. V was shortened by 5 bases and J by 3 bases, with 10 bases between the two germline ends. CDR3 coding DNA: TGTGCCAGTAGTTGGGCCCGGGACTATGGCTACACCTTC. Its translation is CASSWARDYGYTF. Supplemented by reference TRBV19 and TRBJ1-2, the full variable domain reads DGGITQSPKYLFRKEGQNVTLSCEQNLNHDAMYWYRQDPGQGLRLIYYSQIVNDFQKGDIAEGYSVSREKKESFPLTVTSAQKNPTAFYLCASSWARDYGYTFGSGTRLTVV.

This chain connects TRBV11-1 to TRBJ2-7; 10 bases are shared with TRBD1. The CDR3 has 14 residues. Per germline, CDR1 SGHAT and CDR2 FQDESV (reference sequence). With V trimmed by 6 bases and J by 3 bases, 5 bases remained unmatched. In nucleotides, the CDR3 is TGTGCCAGCAGTTCCGGGACAGGGGTCTACGAGCAGTACTTC. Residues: CASSSGTGVYEQYF.

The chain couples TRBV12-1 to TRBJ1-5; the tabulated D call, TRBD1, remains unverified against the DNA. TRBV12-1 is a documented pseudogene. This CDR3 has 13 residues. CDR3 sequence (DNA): TGTGCCAGCAGCTGGGGGCCCGGTCAGCCCCAGCATTTT. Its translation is CASSWGPGQPQHF.

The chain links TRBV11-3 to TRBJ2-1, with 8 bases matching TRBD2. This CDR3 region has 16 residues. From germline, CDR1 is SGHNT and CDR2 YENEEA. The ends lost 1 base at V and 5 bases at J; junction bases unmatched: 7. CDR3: CASSLGKSGSDNEQFF. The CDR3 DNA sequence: TGTGCCAGCAGCTTAGGGAAAAGCGGGAGTGACAATGAGCAGTTCTTC.

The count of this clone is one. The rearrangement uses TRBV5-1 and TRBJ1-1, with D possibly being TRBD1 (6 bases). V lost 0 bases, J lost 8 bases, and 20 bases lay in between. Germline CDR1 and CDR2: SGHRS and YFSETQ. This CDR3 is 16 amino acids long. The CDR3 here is CASSLGLRGLLKEAFF. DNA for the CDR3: TGCGCCAGCAGCTTGGGCCTCCGGGGGCTGCTGAAAGAAGCTTTCTTT.